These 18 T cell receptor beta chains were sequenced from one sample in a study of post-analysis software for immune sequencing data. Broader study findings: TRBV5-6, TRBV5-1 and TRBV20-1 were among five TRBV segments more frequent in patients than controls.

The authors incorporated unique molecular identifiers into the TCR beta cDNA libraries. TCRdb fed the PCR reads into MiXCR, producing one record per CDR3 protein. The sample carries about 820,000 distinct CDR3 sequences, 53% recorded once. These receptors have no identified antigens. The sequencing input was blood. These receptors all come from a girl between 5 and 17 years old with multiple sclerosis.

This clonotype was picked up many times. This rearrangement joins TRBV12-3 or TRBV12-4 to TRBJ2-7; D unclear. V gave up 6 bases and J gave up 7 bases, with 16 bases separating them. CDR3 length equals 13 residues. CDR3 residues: CASSYYNTPEQYF. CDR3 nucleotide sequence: TGTGCCAGCAGCTACTACAATACACCAGAGCAGTACTTC.

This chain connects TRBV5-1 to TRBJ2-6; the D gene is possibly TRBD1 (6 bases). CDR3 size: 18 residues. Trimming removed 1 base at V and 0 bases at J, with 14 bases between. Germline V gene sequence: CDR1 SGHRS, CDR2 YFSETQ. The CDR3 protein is CASSLSQGQSSGANVLTF. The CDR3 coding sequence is TGCGCCAGCAGCTTGAGCCAGGGACAAAGCTCTGGGGCCAACGTCCTGACTTTC.

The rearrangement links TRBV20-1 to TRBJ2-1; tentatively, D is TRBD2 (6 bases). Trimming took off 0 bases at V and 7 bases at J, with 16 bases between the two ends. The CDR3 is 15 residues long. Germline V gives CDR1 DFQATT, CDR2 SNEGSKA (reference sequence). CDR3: CSARDLDWRGNEQFF. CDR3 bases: TGCAGTGCTAGAGACCTGGACTGGCGGGGAAATGAGCAGTTCTTC.

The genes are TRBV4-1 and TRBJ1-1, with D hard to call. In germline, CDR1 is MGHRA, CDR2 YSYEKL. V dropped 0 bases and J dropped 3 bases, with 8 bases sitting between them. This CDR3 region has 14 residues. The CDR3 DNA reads TGCGCCAGCAGCCAAGATGAGCTGTACACTGAAGCTTTCTTT. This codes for CASSQDELYTEAFF.

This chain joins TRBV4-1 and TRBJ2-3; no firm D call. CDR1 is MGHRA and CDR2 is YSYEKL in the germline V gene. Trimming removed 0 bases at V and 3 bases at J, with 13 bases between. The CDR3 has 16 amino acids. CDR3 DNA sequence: TGCGCCAGCAGCCAAGATTTTGCGGCTAGAACAGATACGCAGTATTTT. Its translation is CASSQDFAARTDTQYF.

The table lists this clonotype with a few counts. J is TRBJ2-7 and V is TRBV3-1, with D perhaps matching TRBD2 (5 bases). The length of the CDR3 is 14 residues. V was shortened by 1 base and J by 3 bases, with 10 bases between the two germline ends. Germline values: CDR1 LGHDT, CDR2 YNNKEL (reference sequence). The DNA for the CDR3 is TGTGCCAGCAGCCAAGCAGCGGCAGGCTACGAGCAGTACTTC. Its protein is CASSQAAAGYEQYF.

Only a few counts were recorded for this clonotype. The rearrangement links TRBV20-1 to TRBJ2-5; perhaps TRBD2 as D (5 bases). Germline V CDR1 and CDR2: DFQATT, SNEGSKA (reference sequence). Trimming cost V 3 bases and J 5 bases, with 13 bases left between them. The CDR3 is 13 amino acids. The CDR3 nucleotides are TGCAGTGCTAGGTCGGGGAGAAGCGAGACCCAGTACTTC. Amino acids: CSARSGRSETQYF.

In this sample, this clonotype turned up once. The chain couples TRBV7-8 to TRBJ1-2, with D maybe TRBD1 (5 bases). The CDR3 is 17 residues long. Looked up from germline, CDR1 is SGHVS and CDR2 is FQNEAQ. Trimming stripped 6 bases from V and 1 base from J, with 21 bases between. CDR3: CASSLFRTPFFNYGYTF. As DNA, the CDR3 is TGTGCCAGCAGTCTATTTCGGACACCATTCTTTAACTATGGCTACACCTTC.

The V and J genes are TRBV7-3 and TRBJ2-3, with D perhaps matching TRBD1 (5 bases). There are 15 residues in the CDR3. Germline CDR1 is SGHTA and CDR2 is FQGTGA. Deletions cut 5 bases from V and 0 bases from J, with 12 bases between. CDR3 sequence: CASSLRGFSTDTQYF. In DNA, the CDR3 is TGTGCCAGCAGCCTAAGGGGATTTAGCACAGATACGCAGTATTTT.

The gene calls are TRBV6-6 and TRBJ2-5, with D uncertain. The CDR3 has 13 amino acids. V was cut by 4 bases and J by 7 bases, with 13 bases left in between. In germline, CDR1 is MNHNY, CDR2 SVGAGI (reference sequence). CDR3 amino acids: CASSSDRKGTQYF. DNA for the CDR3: TGTGCCAGCAGTTCGGACCGTAAGGGGACCCAGTACTTC.

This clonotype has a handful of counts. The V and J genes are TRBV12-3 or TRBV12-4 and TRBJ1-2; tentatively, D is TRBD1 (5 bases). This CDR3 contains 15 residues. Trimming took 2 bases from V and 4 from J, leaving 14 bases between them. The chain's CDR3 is CASSLPTGRLYGYTF. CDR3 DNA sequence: TGTGCCAGCAGTTTACCTACGGGACGGCTCTATGGCTACACCTTC.

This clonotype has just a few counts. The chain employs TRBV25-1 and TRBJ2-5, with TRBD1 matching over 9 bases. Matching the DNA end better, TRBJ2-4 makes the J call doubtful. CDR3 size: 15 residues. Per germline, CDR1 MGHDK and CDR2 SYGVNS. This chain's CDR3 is CASSSRDRAKNIQYF. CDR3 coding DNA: TGTGCCAGCAGTTCCCGGGACAGGGCTAAAAACATTCAGTACTTC.

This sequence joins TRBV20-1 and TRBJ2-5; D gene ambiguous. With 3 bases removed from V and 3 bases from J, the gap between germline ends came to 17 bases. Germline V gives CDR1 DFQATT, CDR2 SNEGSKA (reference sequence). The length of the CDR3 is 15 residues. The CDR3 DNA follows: TGCAGTGCTAGCGCCCAAAGTCCCCAGAAAGAGACCCAGTACTTC. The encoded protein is CSASAQSPQKETQYF.

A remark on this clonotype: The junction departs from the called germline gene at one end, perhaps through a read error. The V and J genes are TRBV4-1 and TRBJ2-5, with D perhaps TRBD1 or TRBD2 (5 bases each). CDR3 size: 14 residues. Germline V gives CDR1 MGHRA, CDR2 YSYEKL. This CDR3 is CASRQDTGLVPQYF. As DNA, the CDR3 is TGCGCCAGCAGACAAGACACGGGGCTAGTCCCCCAGTACTTC.

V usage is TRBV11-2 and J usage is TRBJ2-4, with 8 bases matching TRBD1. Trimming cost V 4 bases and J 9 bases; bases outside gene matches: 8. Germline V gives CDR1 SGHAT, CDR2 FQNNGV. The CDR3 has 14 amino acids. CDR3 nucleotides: TGTGCCAGCAGCTCACCAATGACAGGGGTCATTCAGTACTTC. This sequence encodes CASSSPMTGVIQYF.

In nucleotides, the CDR3 is TGTGCCAGCAGTTACTTTCCTAACCAGCAGTTCTTC. Residues: CASSYFPNQQFF. The rearrangement joins TRBV6-5 to TRBJ2-1; D not resolved. Trimming shortened V by 1 base and J by 11 bases, and 9 bases separated the two germline ends. CDR1 MNHEY and CDR2 SVGAGI come from the germline V gene. The length of the CDR3 is 12 residues.

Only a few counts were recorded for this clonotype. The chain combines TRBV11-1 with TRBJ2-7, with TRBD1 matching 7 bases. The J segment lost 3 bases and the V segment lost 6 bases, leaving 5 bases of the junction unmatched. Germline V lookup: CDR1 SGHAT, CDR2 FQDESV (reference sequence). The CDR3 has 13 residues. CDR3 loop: CASRLGTDYEQYF. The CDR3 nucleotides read TGTGCCAGCAGGCTCGGGACAGACTACGAGCAGTACTTC.

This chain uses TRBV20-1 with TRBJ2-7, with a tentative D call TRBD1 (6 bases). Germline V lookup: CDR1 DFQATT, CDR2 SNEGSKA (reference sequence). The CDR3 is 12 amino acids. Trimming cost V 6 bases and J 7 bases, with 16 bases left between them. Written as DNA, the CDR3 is TGCAGTGCCAGCCTAACAGGGAAAGAGCAGTACTTC. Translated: CSASLTGKEQYF.